The next 11 T cell receptor beta chains were all read from a single sample in a study of stem cell transplantation in POMP-related autoinflammatory disease. The protocol was immunoSEQ multiplex PCR, while the TCRdb copy is restricted to in-frame clones and leaves out a portion. The data show under 2,500 clones, roughly 84% seen once. The sample was Tregs from PBMCs, taken after stem cell transplantation. These receptors all come from a human patient with POMP-related autoinflammation and immune dysregulation (PRAID). Certain T cells may be donor cells from the graft.

The V gene is TRBV7-9, the J gene TRBJ1-2, with D uncertain. V was shortened by 5 bases and J by 0 bases, with 7 bases between the two germline ends. This CDR3 has 13 amino acids. Germline V gives CDR1 SEHNR, CDR2 FQNEAQ (reference sequence). The CDR3 is CASSPAANYGYTF. The CDR3 coding sequence is TGTGCCAGCAGCCCAGCAGCTAACTATGGCTACACCTTC.

This chain uses TRBV7-9 with TRBJ2-2, with unresolved D. The germline CDR1 and CDR2 sequences are SEHNR and FQNEAQ (reference sequence). V lost 5 bases to trimming and J lost 1 base, with 11 bases between them. This CDR3 spans 15 amino acids. CDR3 residues: CASSPLVLNTGELFF. In nucleotides, the CDR3 is TGTGCCAGCAGCCCCCTAGTACTGAACACCGGGGAGCTGTTTTTT.

The V gene is TRBV2, the J gene TRBJ1-1; tentative D call: TRBD1 (6 bases). Looked up from germline, CDR1 is SNHLY and CDR2 is FYNNEI. V was shortened by 6 bases and J by 6 bases, with 23 bases between the two germline ends. The length of the CDR3 is 16 residues. The CDR3 sequence: CASRTGGPLRGSEAFF. For the CDR3, the DNA is TGTGCCAGCAGGACCGGGGGGCCGCTGCGAGGGTCTGAAGCTTTCTTT.

The CDR3 DNA reads TGTGCCAGCTCACCTCTTGGGACAGGGGAAGGCTACACCTTC. Its translation: CASSPLGTGEGYTF. The V gene is TRBV18, the J gene TRBJ1-2, with 10 bases fitting TRBD1. The CDR3 is 14 residues long. Trimming took 3 bases from V and 8 from J; bases not matched to a gene: 6. The germline V gene encodes CDR1 KGHSH and CDR2 LQKENI.

The chain employs TRBV6-1 and TRBJ2-5, with a tentative D call TRBD1 (6 bases). V dropped 3 bases and J dropped 5 bases, with 13 bases sitting between them. The CDR3 extends over 14 amino acids. CDR1 and CDR2 from the germline V gene are MNHNS and SASEGT. CDR3 sequence (DNA): TGTGCCAGCAGTGACCCCACAGGGATGGAGACCCAGTACTTC. It encodes CASSDPTGMETQYF.

The sample holds a few counts of this clone. The chain has TRBV7-2 and TRBJ2-2, with D uncertain. Germline V lookup: CDR1 SGHTA, CDR2 FQGNSA. Trimming cost V 2 bases and J 4 bases, with 5 bases left between them. CDR3 length: 13 residues. The CDR3 is CASSLRVTGELFF. The CDR3 DNA reads as TGTGCCAGCAGCTTAAGGGTCACCGGGGAGCTGTTTTTT.

The rearrangement joins TRBV28 to TRBJ2-3; 8 nucleotides line up with TRBD1. This CDR3 region has 15 residues. The V and J ends lost 6 bases and 4 bases, in that order; junction bases with no gene match: 9. Germline CDR1 and CDR2: MDHEN and SYDVKM. The CDR3 sequence is CASSRTGIVSDTQYF. CDR3 nucleotide sequence: TGTGCCAGCAGCAGGACAGGGATTGTTTCAGATACGCAGTATTTT.

The gene calls are TRBV28 and TRBJ2-1; D not resolved. Trimming took 3 bases from V and 2 from J, leaving 5 bases between them. CDR3 length: 13 residues. CDR1 and CDR2 (germline): MDHEN, SYDVKM. In DNA form, the CDR3 reads TGTGCCAGCAGTTTGGACCCCTACAATGAGCAGTTCTTC. Amino acids: CASSLDPYNEQFF. The full variable domain, with the rest looked up from reference TRBV28 and TRBJ2-1, is DVKVTQSSRYLVKRTGEKVFLECVQDMDHENMFWYRQDPGLGLRLIYFSYDVKMKEKGDIPEGYSVSREKKERFSLILESASTNQTSMYLCASSLDPYNEQFFGPGTRLTVL.

As to this clone: One end of the junction varies from germline; a read error may be responsible. The chain couples TRBV6-5 to TRBJ2-3; tentative D call: TRBD2 (5 bases). Germline-derived CDR1 and CDR2 are MNHEY and SVGAGI. This CDR3 is 14 amino acids long. The CDR3 nucleotides read TGTGCCAGCAGTTATTTGCCTAGCAAAGATACGCAGTATTTT. Translation gives CASSYLPSKDTQYF.

The rearrangement joins TRBV12-3 or TRBV12-4 to TRBJ1-6; D not resolved. The CDR3 is 13 residues long. Trimming took off 6 bases at V and 6 bases at J, with 9 bases between the two ends. The CDR3 spells CASSFRRNSPLHF. CDR3 nucleotides: TGTGCCAGCAGCTTCAGGCGTAATTCACCCCTCCACTTT.

J is TRBJ2-3 and V is TRBV18, with TRBD2 matching over 10 bases. Germline CDR1 reads KGHSH; CDR2 reads LQKENI. Trimming removed 1 base from V and 6 bases from J; junction bases left unmatched: 10. The CDR3 totals 17 residues. CDR3 DNA: TGTGCCAGCTCACCACGCCTAACTAGCGGGAATGGGGATACGCAGTATTTT. It translates to CASSPRLTSGNGDTQYF.